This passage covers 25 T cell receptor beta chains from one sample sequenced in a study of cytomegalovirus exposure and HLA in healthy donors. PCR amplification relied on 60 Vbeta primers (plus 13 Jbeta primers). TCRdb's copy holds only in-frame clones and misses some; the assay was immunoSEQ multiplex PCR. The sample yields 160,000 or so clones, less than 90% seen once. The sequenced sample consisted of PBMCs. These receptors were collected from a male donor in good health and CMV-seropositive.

The CDR3 coding sequence is TGCGCCAGCAGCCCGGGGACAGCGCAGTACTTC. Its translation: CASSPGTAQYF. This chain joins TRBV5-1 and TRBJ2-5; 7 bases are shared with TRBD1. J lost 11 bases, V lost 4 bases, and 5 bases had no gene match. Germline CDR1 and CDR2: SGHRS and YFSETQ. The CDR3 sequence is 11 residues long.

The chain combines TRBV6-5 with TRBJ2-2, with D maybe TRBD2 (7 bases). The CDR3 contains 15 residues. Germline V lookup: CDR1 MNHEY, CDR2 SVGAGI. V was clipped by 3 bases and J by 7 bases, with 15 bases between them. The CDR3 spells CASSYTGGRDGELFF. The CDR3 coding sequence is TGTGCCAGCAGTTATACGGGGGGCCGCGACGGGGAGCTGTTTTTT.

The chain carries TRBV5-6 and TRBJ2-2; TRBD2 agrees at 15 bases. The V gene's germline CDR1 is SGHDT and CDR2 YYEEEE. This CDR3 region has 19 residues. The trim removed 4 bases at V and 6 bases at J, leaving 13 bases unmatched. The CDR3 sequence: CASSLGSGTSGRIAGELFF. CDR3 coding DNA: TGTGCCAGCAGCCTAGGCTCCGGGACTAGCGGGAGGATTGCCGGGGAGCTGTTTTTT.

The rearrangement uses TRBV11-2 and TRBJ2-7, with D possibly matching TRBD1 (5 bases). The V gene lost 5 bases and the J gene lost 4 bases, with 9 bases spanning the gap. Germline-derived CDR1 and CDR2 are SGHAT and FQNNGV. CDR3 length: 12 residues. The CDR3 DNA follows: TGTGCCAGCAGCAAAGGGGTGTACGAGCAGTACTTC. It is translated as CASSKGVYEQYF.

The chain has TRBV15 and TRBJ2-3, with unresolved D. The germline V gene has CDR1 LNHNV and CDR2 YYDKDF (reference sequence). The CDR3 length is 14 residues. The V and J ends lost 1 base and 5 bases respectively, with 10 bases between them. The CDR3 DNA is TGTGCCACCAGCAGAGCCCAACTCGAAGATACGCAGTATTTT. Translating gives CATSRAQLEDTQYF.

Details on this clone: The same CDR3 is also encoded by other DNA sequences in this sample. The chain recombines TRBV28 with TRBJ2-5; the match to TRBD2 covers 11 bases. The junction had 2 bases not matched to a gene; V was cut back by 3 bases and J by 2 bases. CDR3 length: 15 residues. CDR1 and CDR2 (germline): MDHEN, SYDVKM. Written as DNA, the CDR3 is TGTGCCAGCAGTTTTTCTAGCGGGAGGCAAGAGACCCAGTACTTC. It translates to CASSFSSGRQETQYF.

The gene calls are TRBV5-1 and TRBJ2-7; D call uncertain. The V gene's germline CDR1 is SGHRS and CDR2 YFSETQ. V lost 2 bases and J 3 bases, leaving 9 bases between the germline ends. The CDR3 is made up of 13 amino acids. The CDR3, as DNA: TGCGCCAGCAGCTTCGCCACAAGCTACGAGCAGTACTTC. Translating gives CASSFATSYEQYF.

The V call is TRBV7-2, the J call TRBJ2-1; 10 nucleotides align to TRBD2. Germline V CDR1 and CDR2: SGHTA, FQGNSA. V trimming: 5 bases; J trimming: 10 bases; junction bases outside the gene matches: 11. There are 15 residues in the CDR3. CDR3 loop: CASSKTSGLSGEQFF. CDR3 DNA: TGTGCCAGCAGCAAGACTAGCGGGCTCTCTGGGGAGCAGTTCTTC.

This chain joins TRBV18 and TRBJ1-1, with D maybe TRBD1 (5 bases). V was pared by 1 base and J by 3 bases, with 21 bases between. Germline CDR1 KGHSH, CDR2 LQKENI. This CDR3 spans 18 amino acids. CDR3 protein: CASSPRGQGSYVDTEAFF. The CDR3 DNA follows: TGTGCCAGCTCACCACGCGGCCAGGGATCTTATGTGGACACTGAAGCTTTCTTT.

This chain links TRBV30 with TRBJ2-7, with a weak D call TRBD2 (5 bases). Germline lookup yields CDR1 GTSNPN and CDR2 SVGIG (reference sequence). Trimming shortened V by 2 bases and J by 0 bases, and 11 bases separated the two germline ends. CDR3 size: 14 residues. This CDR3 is CAWSTRTVSYEQYF. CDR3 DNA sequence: TGTGCCTGGAGTACTAGGACCGTCTCCTACGAGCAGTACTTC.

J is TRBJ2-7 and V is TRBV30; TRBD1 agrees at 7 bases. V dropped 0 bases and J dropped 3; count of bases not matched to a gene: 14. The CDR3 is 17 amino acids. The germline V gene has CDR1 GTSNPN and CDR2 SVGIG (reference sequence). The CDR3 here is CAWSVRRAGGIVYEQYF. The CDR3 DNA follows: TGTGCCTGGAGTGTACGAAGGGCAGGGGGAATAGTCTACGAGCAGTACTTC.

The DNA of the CDR3 is TGCGCCAGCAGCTTGGCCGGGCAGGGGCCCTCTGGAAACACCATATATTTT. It yields the protein CASSLAGQGPSGNTIYF. The V call is TRBV5-1, the J call TRBJ1-3; D possibly corresponds to TRBD1 (6 bases). Per germline, CDR1 SGHRS and CDR2 YFSETQ. The CDR3 covers 17 residues. V lost 0 bases, J lost 0 bases, and 13 bases lay in between.

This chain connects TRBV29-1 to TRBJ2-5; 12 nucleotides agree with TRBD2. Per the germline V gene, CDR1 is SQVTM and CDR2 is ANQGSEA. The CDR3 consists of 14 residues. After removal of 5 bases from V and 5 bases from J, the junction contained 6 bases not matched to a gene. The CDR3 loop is CSVSRLAGDETQYF. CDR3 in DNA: TGCAGCGTTTCAAGACTAGCGGGAGATGAGACCCAGTACTTC.

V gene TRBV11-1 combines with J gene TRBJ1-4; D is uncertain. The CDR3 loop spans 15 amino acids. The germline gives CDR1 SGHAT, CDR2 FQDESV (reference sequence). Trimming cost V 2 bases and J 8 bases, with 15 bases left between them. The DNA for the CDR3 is TGTGCCAGCAGCTTACCTGGACCGACTAGGGAAAAACTGTTTTTT. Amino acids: CASSLPGPTREKLFF.

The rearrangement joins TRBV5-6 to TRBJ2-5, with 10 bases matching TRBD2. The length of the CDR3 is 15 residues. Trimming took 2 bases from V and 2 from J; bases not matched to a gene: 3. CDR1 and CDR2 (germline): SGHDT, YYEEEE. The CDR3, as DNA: TGTGCCAGCAGCTTCGGACTAGCGGCTCAAGAGACCCAGTACTTC. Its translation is CASSFGLAAQETQYF.

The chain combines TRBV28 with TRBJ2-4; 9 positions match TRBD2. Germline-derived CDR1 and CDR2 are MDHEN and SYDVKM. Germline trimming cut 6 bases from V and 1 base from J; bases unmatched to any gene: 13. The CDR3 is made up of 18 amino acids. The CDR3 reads CASRVPRAGGRAKNIQYF. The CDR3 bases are TGTGCCAGCAGAGTTCCCCGGGCGGGAGGGAGGGCCAAAAACATTCAGTACTTC.

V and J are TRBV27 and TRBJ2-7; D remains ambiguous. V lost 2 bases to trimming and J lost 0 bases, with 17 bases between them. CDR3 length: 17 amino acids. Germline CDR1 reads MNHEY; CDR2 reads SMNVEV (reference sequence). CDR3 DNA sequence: TGTGCCAGCAGTTTAAAGCCCTCGGGTTCAAACTCCTACGAGCAGTACTTC. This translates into CASSLKPSGSNSYEQYF.

In nucleotides, the CDR3 is TGTGCCAGCAGTTACGAAGGACAGGGACTGCATTTT. Its translation: CASSYEGQGLHF. This chain uses TRBV7-2 with TRBJ1-5, with 8 bases identical to TRBD1. The CDR3 extends over 12 amino acids. Germline lookup yields CDR1 SGHTA and CDR2 FQGNSA. After removal of 6 bases from V and 15 bases from J, the junction contained 10 bases not matched to a gene.

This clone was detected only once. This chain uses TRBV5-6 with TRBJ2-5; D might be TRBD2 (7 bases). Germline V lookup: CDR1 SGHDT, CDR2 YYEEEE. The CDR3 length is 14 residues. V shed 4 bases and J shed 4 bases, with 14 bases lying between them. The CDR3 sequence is CASSPIGGPETQYF. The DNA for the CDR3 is TGTGCCAGCAGCCCAATCGGGGGGCCAGAGACCCAGTACTTC.

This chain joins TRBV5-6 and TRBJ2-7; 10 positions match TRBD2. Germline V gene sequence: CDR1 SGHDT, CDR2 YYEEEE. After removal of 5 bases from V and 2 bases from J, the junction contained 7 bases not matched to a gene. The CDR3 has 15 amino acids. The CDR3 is CASRPGLAAAYEQYF. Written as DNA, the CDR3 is TGTGCCAGCAGACCAGGACTAGCGGCAGCCTACGAGCAGTACTTC.

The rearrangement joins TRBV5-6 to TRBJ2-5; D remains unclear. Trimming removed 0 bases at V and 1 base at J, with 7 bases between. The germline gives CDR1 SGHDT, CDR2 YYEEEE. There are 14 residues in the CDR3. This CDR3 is CASSLAAAQETQYF. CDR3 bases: TGTGCCAGCAGCTTGGCTGCGGCCCAAGAGACCCAGTACTTC.

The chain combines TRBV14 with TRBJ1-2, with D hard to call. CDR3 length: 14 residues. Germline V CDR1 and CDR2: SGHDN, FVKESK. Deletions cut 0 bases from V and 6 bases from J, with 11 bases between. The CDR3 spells CASSQDSLRDGYTF. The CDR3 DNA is TGTGCCAGCAGCCAAGATTCTCTGAGGGATGGCTACACCTTC.

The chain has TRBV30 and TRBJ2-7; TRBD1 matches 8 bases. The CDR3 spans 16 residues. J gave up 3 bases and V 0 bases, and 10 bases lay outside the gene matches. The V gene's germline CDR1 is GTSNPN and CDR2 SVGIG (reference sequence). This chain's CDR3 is CAWSVPPTGDGYEQYF. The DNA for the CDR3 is TGTGCCTGGAGTGTACCCCCGACAGGGGACGGCTACGAGCAGTACTTC.

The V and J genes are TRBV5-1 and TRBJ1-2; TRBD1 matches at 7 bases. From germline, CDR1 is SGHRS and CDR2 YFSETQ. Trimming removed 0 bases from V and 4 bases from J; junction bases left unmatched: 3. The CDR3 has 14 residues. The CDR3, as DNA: TGCGCCAGCAGCTTGGAACAGGGGACCTATGGCTACACCTTC. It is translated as CASSLEQGTYGYTF.

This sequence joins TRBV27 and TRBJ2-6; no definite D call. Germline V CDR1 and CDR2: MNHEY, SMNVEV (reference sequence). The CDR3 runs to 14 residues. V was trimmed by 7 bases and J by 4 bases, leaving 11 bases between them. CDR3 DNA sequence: TGTGCCAGCAACACTATCGGGGGGGCCAACGTCCTGACTTTC. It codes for CASNTIGGANVLTF.